This is a list of T cell receptor beta chains from one sample in a study of CD8 T cells in ankylosing spondylitis. MiXCR, run by TCRdb on the 5' RACE reads, gives a single entry per CDR3 protein. The sample lists 350,000 or so distinct CDR3 sequences, roughly 14% occurring once. Sequencing was carried out using blood, either unsorted or a sorted T cell fraction (not recorded which). These receptors were obtained from a male donor with ankylosing spondylitis or in good health (not recorded which). The CDR3 runs from the conserved cysteine through the conserved F or W. A D gene is named only where the DNA matches it firmly. Some rows have no size entry. The others give once, few or many, or a class for an expanded clone.

v_gene,abundance,d_gene,j_gene,CDR3aa,CDR3nt
TRBV3-1,.,TRBD2,TRBJ2-1,CASSQDGSWGLAGGTRF,TGTGCCAGCAGCCAGGATGGCAGTTGGGGACTAGCGGGAGGGACCCGCTTC
TRBV7-9,.,.,TRBJ2-7,CASTTAGIHYEQYF,TGTGCCAGCACCACTGCCGGAATTCACTACGAGCAGTACTTC
TRBV10-3,few,.,TRBJ2-3,CAISDPPGGTDTQYF,TGTGCCATCAGTGACCCCCCTGGGGGCACAGATACGCAGTATTTT
TRBV18,many,TRBD1,TRBJ1-5,CASSHTTGTGGEAQHF,TGTGCCAGCTCACACACAACCGGGACAGGGGGCGAGGCCCAGCATTTT
TRBV4-1,.,TRBD1,TRBJ2-7,CASSQGDRFGYEQYF,TGCGCCAGCAGCCAAGGGGACAGGTTCGGCTACGAGCAGTACTTC
TRBV9,few,TRBD1,TRBJ2-5,CASSVGTGRETQYF,TGTGCCAGCAGCGTAGGGACAGGGCGAGAGACCCAGTACTTC
TRBV29-1,few,.,TRBJ2-3,CSVNTWSSRSTDTQYF,TGCAGCGTTAATACCTGGTCTAGCAGAAGCACAGATACGCAGTATTTT
TRBV15,few,TRBD1,TRBJ1-2,CATSAQGLNVHGYTF,TGTGCCACCAGCGCACAGGGGCTTAACGTCCATGGCTACACCTTC
TRBV2,few,.,TRBJ1-6,CASKAGASYNSPLHF,TGTGCCAGCAAAGCGGGGGCCTCCTATAATTCACCCCTCCACTTT
TRBV2,.,.,TRBJ1-6,CASTMRGRTNSPLHF,TGTGCCAGCACCATGAGGGGCCGAACGAATTCACCCCTCCACTTT
TRBV3-1,few,.,TRBJ1-5,CASGALMGNQPQHF,TGTGCCAGCGGGGCCTTGATGGGTAATCAGCCCCAGCATTTT
TRBV7-9,few,.,TRBJ2-1,CASSLAGGRTISEQFF,TGTGCCAGCAGCTTAGCGGGGGGCCGAACAATAAGTGAGCAGTTCTTC
TRBV7-9,.,.,TRBJ2-1,CASTLRGGPYNEQFF,TGTGCCAGCACCCTGAGAGGGGGACCTTACAATGAGCAGTTCTTC
TRBV12-3/TRBV12-4,few,TRBD2,TRBJ2-7,CASSLAGGVVQYF,TGTGCCAGCAGTCTGGCCGGGGGGGTTGTGCAGTACTTC
TRBV12-3/TRBV12-4,.,.,TRBJ2-2,CASSTQKVLGTGELFF,TGTGCCAGCAGTACCCAGAAGGTTTTAGGCACCGGGGAGCTGTTTTTT
TRBV19,.,.,TRBJ1-5,CASSIANSNQPQHF,TGTGCCAGTAGTATAGCTAATAGCAATCAGCCCCAGCATTTT
TRBV10-3,many,.,TRBJ2-5,CAISESGGRETQYF,TGTGCCATCAGTGAGTCGGGAGGAAGAGAGACCCAGTACTTC
TRBV20-1,few,TRBD1,TRBJ1-2,CSARSTGGSNYGYTF,TGCAGTGCTAGATCTACAGGGGGATCCAACTATGGCTACACCTTC
TRBV12-3/TRBV12-4,few,.,TRBJ1-3,CASSLGQTGNTIYF,TGTGCCAGCAGTCTCGGGCAGACTGGAAACACCATATATTTT
TRBV10-3,.,TRBD2,TRBJ2-2,CAIRRAFSGANTGELFF,TGTGCCATCAGGAGGGCTTTTAGCGGGGCGAACACCGGGGAGCTGTTTTTT
TRBV12-3/TRBV12-4,few,.,TRBJ1-5,CASSTGDTYSNQPQHF,TGTGCCAGCAGTACCGGAGACACGTATAGCAATCAGCCCCAGCATTTT
TRBV4-2,.,TRBD2,TRBJ2-1,CASSQEARTGSGDNEQFF,TGTGCCAGCAGCCAAGAGGCACGGACTGGTAGCGGGGACAATGAGCAGTTCTTC
TRBV20-1,few,TRBD1,TRBJ1-6,CSARRQGPGSPLHF,TGCAGTGCTAGGCGACAGGGTCCGGGGTCACCCCTCCACTTT
TRBV5-5,few,.,TRBJ2-7,CASSLQVLGAGGEQYF,TGTGCCAGCAGCCTGCAGGTGTTGGGGGCAGGAGGAGAGCAGTACTTC
TRBV20-1,few,.,TRBJ2-7,CSAHRGATYEQYF,TGCAGTGCTCACCGGGGGGCCACCTACGAGCAGTACTTC
TRBV6-1,few,TRBD1,TRBJ1-1,CASSETVTGGVNTEAFF,TGTGCCAGCAGTGAAACCGTGACAGGGGGCGTGAACACTGAAGCTTTCTTT
TRBV5-1,.,TRBD1,TRBJ1-2,CASTQGAIANYGYTF,TGCGCCAGTACACAGGGGGCAATCGCTAACTATGGCTACACCTTC
TRBV15,.,TRBD2,TRBJ2-7,CATSRGLAGGAYEQYF,TGTGCCACCAGCAGAGGACTAGCGGGAGGAGCCTACGAGCAGTACTTC
TRBV19,few,TRBD2,TRBJ2-7,CASSIAGGTPMEQYF,TGTGCCAGTAGTATAGCGGGAGGAACTCCTATGGAGCAGTACTTC
TRBV16,medium-sized,.,TRBJ1-1,CASSQSRGTEAFF,TGTGCCAGCAGCCAATCCAGGGGCACTGAAGCTTTCTTT
TRBV12-3/TRBV12-4,.,TRBD1,TRBJ2-7,CASSGWTGNEQYF,TGTGCCAGCAGTGGCTGGACAGGGAACGAGCAGTACTTC
TRBV28,once,.,TRBJ2-2,CASSSRQHTGELFF,TGTGCCAGCAGTAGTAGACAGCACACCGGGGAGCTGTTTTTT
TRBV5-5,few,.,TRBJ1-6,CASSLSVRESPYNSPLHF,TGTGCCAGCAGCTTGAGCGTTCGGGAATCCCCATATAATTCACCCCTCCACTTT
TRBV7-8,many,.,TRBJ2-3,CASSPRGGTQYF,TGTGCCAGCAGCCCGAGGGGGGGAACGCAGTATTTT
TRBV10-1,.,.,TRBJ2-3,CASGDRRTDTQYF,TGCGCCAGCGGCGACAGGAGAACAGATACGCAGTATTTT
TRBV4-1,.,.,TRBJ2-1,CASSQDRAYTYNEQFF,TGCGCCAGCAGCCAAGACAGGGCATATACATACAATGAGCAGTTCTTC
TRBV12-3/TRBV12-4,.,.,TRBJ2-5,CASSPTVRGETQYF,TGTGCCAGCAGCCCGACCGTTAGGGGAGAGACCCAGTACTTC
TRBV12-3/TRBV12-4,many,TRBD1,TRBJ1-3,CASRDRGGNTIYF,TGTGCCAGCAGGGACAGGGGTGGAAACACCATATATTTT
TRBV12-3/TRBV12-4,.,.,TRBJ1-1,CASSSGQLSTEAFF,TGTGCCAGCAGCTCCGGACAGTTAAGTACTGAAGCTTTCTTT
TRBV2,.,.,TRBJ1-2,CASSVIRQVDGYTF,TGTGCCAGCAGTGTAATCCGACAGGTGGATGGCTACACCTTC
TRBV2,few,.,TRBJ1-5,CASSEERNLINQPQHF,TGTGCCAGCAGTGAAGAAAGGAACTTAATCAATCAGCCCCAGCATTTT
TRBV5-1,few,.,TRBJ2-1,CASSLNSYNEQFF,TGCGCCAGCAGCCTGAACTCTTACAATGAGCAGTTCTTC
TRBV5-1,many,TRBD1,TRBJ1-4,CASSAPSGQGTKLFF,TGCGCCAGCAGCGCCCCATCCGGACAGGGGACAAAACTGTTTTTT
TRBV5-1,.,.,TRBJ2-1,CASSFLGEPYNEQFF,TGCGCCAGCAGCTTTTTGGGAGAACCCTACAATGAGCAGTTCTTC
TRBV5-1,.,TRBD2,TRBJ2-5,CASSLGVAGDETQYF,TGCGCCAGCAGCTTGGGGGTAGCGGGAGACGAGACCCAGTACTTC
TRBV12-3/TRBV12-4,few,.,TRBJ2-3,CASRPAGASTDTQYF,TGTGCCAGCAGGCCCGCGGGGGCCAGCACAGATACGCAGTATTTT
TRBV30,few,TRBD2,TRBJ2-5,CAWSVRGGVETQYF,TGTGCCTGGAGTGTCCGCGGGGGGGTAGAGACCCAGTACTTC
TRBV20-1,few,.,TRBJ2-7,CSATRQASYEQYF,TGCAGTGCTACGAGACAGGCCTCCTACGAGCAGTACTTC
TRBV5-1,many,.,TRBJ1-2,CASSLGADYGYTF,TGCGCCAGCAGCTTGGGGGCAGACTATGGCTACACCTTC
TRBV7-2,.,.,TRBJ1-3,CASSSSYRVENTIYF,TGTGCCAGCAGCTCCTCCTACAGGGTTGAAAACACCATATATTTT
TRBV20-1,.,TRBD2,TRBJ2-2,CSASKAGGPGELFF,TGCAGTGCTAGTAAAGCGGGAGGGCCCGGGGAGCTGTTTTTT
TRBV10-3,.,.,TRBJ2-1,CAISRKEGWIGEQFF,TGTGCCATCAGTCGCAAGGAGGGATGGATAGGTGAGCAGTTCTTC